This T cell receptor (beta chain) was observed in a study of T cells in Graves' hyperthyroidism and ophthalmopathy. Clinical Activity Scores of at least 3, NOSPECS grades of at least 4 and durations under 3 months characterized ophthalmopathy patients. The PBMCs had their origin in roughly 9.4 ml of fresh peripheral blood. Regions amplified from RNA transcripts were the TCR beta CDR3 regions. The primer set for the first-round RT-PCR of the TCR CDR3 was HTBI. TCRdb ran MiXCR on the multiplex PCR reads and lists one entry per CDR3 protein. The sample yields 350,000 to 450,000 distinct CDR3 sequences, about 14% seen once. Study-level findings and limits: Ophthalmopathy cases were set apart from stable hyperthyroidism by a 13 V-J model. Blood also showed most of the thyroid clonotypes that were expanded above 0.001.

This clonotype was detected many times. Its target is not known. CDR1 and CDR2 (germline): SGHTA, FQGNSA. This CDR3 has 15 amino acids. The J segment lost 2 bases and the V segment lost 3 bases, leaving 4 bases of the junction unmatched. The TCR originated in a middle-aged man with Graves' ophthalmopathy. Sequenced: blood. The rearrangement joins TRBV7-2 to TRBJ2-1; 7 nucleotides match TRBD1. The CDR3 DNA follows: TGTGCCAGCAGCTTGGACAGGCGGACCTACAATGAGCAGTTCTTC. Residues: CASSLDRRTYNEQFF. Looking up the rest from reference TRBV7-2 and TRBJ2-1 gives the full variable domain: GAGVSQSPSNKVTEKGKDVELRCDPISGHTALYWYRQSLGQGLEFLIYFQGNSAPDKSGLPSDRFSAERTGGSVSTLTIQRTQQEDSAVYLCASSLDRRTYNEQFFGPGTRLTVL.